Sequencing of this T cell receptor beta chain was carried out in a study of T and B cells in COVID-19 patients. Background on the study: COVID-19 patients gave peripheral blood either during active infection or after recovery.

TRB rearrangements were amplified by multiplex PCR with BIOMED2 TRB-A/B primers. TCRdb used MiXCR to reprocess the multiplex PCR reads, holding one entry per CDR3 protein. This sample has about 8,400 distinct CDR3 sequences, with under 30% found just once. TRB was amplified from around 250-500 ng of blood genomic DNA. The sample taken for sequencing was blood. The sequence was obtained from a human donor who had recovered from COVID-19.

As DNA, the CDR3 is TGCGCCAGCAGCATAGAAGACCCCTTCGAGCAGTTCTTC. Translating gives CASSIEDPFEQFF. The chain links TRBV5-1 to TRBJ2-1; D is undetermined. The CDR3 spans 13 residues. From germline, CDR1 is SGHRS and CDR2 YFSETQ. The V and J ends lost 4 bases and 10 bases respectively, with 15 bases between them. The whole variable domain, filled in from reference TRBV5-1 and TRBJ2-1, reads KAGVTQTPRYLIKTRGQQVTLSCSPISGHRSVSWYQQTPGQGLQFLFEYFSETQRNKGNFPGRFSGRQFSNSRSEMNVSTLELGDSALYLCASSIEDPFEQFFGPGTRLTVL.